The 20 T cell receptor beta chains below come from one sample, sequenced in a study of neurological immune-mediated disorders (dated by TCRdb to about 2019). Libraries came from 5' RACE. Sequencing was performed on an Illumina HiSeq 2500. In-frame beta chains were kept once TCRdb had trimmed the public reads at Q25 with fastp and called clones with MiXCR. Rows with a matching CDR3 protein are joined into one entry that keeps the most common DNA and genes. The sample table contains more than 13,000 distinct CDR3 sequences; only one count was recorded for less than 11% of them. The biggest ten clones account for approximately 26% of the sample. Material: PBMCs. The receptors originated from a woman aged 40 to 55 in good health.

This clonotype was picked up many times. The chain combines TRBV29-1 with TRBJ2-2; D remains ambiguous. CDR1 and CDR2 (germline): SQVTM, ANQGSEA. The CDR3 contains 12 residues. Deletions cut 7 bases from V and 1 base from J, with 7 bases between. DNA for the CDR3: TGCAGCGCCAATTTGAACACCGGGGAGCTGTTTTTT. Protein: CSANLNTGELFF.

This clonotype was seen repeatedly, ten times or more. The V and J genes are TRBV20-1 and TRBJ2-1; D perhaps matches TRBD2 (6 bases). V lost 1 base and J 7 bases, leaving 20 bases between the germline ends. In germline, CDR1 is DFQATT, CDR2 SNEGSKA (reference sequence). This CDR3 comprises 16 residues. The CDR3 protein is CSARGSGARLGNEQFF. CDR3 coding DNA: TGCAGTGCTAGAGGGTCGGGAGCACGACTCGGGAATGAGCAGTTCTTC.

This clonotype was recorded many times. CDR3 in amino acids: CASSSLLGEQFF. The CDR3 DNA reads TGTGCCAGCAGCTCCCTTCTGGGTGAGCAGTTCTTC. The J gene is TRBJ2-1, the V gene TRBV11-2; D remains unclear. This CDR3 spans 12 amino acids. Trimming left V 4 bases short and J 9 bases short, with 10 bases between. Germline V gene data show CDR1 as SGHAT and CDR2 as FQNNGV.

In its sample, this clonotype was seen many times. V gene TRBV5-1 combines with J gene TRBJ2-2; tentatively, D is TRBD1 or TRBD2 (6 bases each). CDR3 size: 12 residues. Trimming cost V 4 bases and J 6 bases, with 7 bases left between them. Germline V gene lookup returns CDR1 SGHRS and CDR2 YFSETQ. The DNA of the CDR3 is TGCGCCAGCAGCGGGGGGCCCGGGGAGCTGTTTTTT. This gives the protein CASSGGPGELFF.

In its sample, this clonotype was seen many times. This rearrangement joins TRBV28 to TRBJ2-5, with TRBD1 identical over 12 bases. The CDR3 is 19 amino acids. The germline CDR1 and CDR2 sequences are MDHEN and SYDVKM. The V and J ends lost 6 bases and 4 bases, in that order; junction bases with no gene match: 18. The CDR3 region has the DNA TGTGCCAGCAGACCTCCGGGACAGGGGGCCAACAAGGCGGGAGAGACCCAGTACTTC. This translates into CASRPPGQGANKAGETQYF.

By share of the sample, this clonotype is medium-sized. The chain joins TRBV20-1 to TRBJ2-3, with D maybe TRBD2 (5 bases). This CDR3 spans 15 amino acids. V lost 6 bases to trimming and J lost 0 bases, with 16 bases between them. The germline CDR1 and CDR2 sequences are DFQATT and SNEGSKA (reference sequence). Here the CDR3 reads CSAITGERSTDTQYF. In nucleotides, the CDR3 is TGCAGTGCCATTACCGGGGAACGGAGCACAGATACGCAGTATTTT.

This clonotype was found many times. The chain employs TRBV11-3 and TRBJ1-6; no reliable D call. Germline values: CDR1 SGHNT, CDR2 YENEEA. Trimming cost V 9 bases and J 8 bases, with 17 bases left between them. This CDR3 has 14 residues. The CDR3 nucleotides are TGTGCCAGTAAACCTCCGGACCAGGATTCACCCCTCCACTTT. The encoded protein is CASKPPDQDSPLHF.

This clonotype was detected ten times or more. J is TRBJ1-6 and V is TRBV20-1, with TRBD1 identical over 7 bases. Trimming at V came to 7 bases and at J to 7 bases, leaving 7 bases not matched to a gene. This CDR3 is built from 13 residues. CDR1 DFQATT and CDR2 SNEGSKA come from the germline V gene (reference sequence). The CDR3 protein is CSVRPGGNSPLHF. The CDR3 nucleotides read TGCAGTGTAAGACCAGGGGGAAATTCACCCCTCCACTTT.

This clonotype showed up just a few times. This chain's CDR3 is CASDGSGELFF. CDR3 DNA sequence: TGTGCCAGCGATGGGTCCGGGGAGCTGTTTTTT. The V and J genes are TRBV25-1 and TRBJ2-2; D gene unclear. CDR1 MGHDK and CDR2 SYGVNS come from the germline V gene. V shed 8 bases and J shed 6 bases, with 7 bases lying between them. This CDR3 has 11 residues. Full variable domain (outside the CDR3, taken from reference TRBV25-1 and TRBJ2-2): EADIYQTPRYLVIGTGKKITLECSQTMGHDKMYWYQQDPGMELHLIHYSYGVNSTEKGDLSSESTVSRIRTEHFPLTLESARPSHTSQYLCASDGSGELFFGEGSRLTVL.

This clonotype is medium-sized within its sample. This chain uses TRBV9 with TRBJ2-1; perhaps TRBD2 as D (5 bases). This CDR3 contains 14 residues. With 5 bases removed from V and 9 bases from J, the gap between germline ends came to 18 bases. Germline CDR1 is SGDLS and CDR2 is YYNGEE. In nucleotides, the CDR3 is TGTGCCAGCAGTGCCCCGGGGTCGGTCAGTGAGCAGTTCTTC. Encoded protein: CASSAPGSVSEQFF.

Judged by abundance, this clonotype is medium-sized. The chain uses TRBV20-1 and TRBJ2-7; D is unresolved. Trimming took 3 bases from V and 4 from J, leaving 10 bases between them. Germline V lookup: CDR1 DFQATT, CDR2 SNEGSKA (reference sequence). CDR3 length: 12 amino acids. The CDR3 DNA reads TGCAGTGCTAGCTACGGCGTATACGAGCAGTACTTC. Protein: CSASYGVYEQYF.

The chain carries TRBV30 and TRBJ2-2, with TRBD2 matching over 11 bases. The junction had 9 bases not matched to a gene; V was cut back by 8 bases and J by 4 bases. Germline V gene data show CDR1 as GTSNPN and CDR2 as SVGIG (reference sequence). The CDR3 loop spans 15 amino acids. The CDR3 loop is CAGMIGTSGTGELFF. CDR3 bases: TGTGCCGGGATGATCGGGACTAGCGGCACCGGGGAGCTGTTTTTT.

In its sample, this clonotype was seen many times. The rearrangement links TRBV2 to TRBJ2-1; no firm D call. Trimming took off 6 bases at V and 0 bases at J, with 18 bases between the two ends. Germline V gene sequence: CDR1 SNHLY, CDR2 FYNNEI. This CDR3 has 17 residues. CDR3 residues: CASSRTLDGDSYNEQFF. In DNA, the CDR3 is TGTGCCAGCAGCCGGACCTTGGACGGAGACTCCTACAATGAGCAGTTCTTC.

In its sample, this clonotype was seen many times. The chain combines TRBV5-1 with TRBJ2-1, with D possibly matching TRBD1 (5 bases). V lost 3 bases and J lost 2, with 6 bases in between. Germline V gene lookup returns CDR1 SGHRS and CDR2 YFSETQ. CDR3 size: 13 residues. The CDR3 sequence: CASSSQAYNEQFF. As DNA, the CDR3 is TGCGCCAGCAGCTCACAGGCCTACAATGAGCAGTTCTTC.

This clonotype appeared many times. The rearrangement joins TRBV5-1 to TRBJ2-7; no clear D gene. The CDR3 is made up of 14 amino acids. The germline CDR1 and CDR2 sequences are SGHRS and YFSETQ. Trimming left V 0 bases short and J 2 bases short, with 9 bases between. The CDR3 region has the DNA TGCGCCAGCAGCTTGGGTTTGGGAACCTACGAGCAGTACTTC. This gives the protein CASSLGLGTYEQYF. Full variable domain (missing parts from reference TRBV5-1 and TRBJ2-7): KAGVTQTPRYLIKTRGQQVTLSCSPISGHRSVSWYQQTPGQGLQFLFEYFSETQRNKGNFPGRFSGRQFSNSRSEMNVSTLELGDSALYLCASSLGLGTYEQYFGPGTRLTVT.

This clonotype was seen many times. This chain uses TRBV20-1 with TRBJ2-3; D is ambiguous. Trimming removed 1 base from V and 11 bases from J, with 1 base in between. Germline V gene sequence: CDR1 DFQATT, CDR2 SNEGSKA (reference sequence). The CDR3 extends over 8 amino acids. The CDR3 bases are TGCAGTGCTAGAGGGCAGTATTTT. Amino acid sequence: CSARGQYF.

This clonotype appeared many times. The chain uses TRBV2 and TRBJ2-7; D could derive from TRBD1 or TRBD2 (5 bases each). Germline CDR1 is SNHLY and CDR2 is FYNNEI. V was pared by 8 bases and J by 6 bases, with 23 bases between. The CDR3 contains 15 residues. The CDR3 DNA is TGTGCCAGCGGGCCTTGGGACCGGGATAGGCGCGAGCAGTACTTC. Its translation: CASGPWDRDRREQYF.

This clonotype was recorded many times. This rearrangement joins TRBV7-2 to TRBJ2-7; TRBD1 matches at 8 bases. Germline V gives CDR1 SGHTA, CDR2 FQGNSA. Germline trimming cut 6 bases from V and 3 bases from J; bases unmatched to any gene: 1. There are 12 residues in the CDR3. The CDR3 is CASRGQGYEQYF. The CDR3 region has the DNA TGTGCCAGCAGAGGACAGGGCTACGAGCAGTACTTC.

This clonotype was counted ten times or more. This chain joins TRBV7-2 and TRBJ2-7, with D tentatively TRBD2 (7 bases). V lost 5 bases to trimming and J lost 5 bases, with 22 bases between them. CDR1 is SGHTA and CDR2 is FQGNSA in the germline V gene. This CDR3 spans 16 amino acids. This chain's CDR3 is CASSLVPRGGADEQYF. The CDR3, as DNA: TGTGCCAGCAGCCTAGTACCTAGGGGGGGCGCGGACGAGCAGTACTTC.

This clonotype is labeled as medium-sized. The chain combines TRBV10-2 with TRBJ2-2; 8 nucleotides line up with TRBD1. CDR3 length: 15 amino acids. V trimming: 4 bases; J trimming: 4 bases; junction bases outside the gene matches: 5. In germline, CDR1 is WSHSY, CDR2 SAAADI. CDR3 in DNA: TGCGCCAGCAGTGTCGGACAGGGAGGCACCGGGGAGCTGTTTTTT. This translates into CASSVGQGGTGELFF.